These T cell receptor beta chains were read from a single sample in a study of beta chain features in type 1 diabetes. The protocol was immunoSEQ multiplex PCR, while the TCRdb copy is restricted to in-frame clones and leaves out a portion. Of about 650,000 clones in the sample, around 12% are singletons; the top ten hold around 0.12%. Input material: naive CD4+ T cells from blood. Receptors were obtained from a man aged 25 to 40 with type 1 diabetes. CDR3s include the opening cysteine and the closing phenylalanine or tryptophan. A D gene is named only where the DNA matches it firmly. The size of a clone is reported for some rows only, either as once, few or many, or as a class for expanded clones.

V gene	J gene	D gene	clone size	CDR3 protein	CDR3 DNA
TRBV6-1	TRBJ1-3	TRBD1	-	CASSVRDSRSTGNTIYF	TGTGCCAGCAGTGTTCGGGACAGCAGGTCCACTGGAAACACCATATATTTT
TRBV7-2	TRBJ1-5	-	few	CASSLVSGNQPQHF	TGTGCCAGCAGCTTAGTCAGTGGCAATCAGCCCCAGCATTTT
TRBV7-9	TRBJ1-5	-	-	CASSSSKQPQHF	TGTGCCAGCAGCTCGTCCAAGCAGCCCCAGCATTTT
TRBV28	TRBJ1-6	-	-	CASRLQGSSYNSPLHF	TGTGCCAGCAGACTACAGGGTAGCTCCTATAATTCACCCCTCCACTTT
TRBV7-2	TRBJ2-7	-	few	CASSLEGVQYF	TGTGCCAGCAGCCTAGAAGGGGTGCAGTACTTC
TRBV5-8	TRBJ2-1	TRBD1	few	CASSSGTVTYNEQFF	TGTGCCAGCAGCTCCGGGACAGTGACCTACAATGAGCAGTTCTTC
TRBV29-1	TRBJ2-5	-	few	CSAEHQGTQYF	TGCAGCGCAGAACACCAAGGGACCCAGTACTTC
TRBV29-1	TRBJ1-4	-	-	CSVEAARGEKLFF	TGCAGCGTTGAAGCGGCGAGGGGCGAAAAACTGTTTTTT
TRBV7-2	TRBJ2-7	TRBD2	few	CASSLGLAGTYEQYF	TGTGCCAGCAGCTTGGGACTAGCGGGGACCTACGAGCAGTACTTC
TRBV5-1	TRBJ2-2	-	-	CASSLAGKGGRELFF	TGCGCCAGCAGCTTGGCCGGGAAGGGAGGAAGGGAGCTGTTTTTT
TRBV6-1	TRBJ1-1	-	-	CASRLGGTLNTEAFF	TGTGCCAGCAGGCTCGGGGGGACATTGAACACTGAAGCTTTCTTT
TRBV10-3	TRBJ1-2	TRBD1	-	CAISSGQQEIYGYTF	TGTGCCATCAGCTCGGGACAGCAGGAGATCTATGGCTACACCTTC
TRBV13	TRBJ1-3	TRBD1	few	CASSSNRGRYTIYF	TGTGCCAGCAGCTCGAACAGGGGTCGGTACACCATATATTTT
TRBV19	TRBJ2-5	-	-	CASSIGGETQYF	TGTGCCAGTAGTATAGGTGGAGAGACCCAGTACTTC
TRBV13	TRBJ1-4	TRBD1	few	CASSDDRANEKLFF	TGTGCCAGCAGTGACGACAGGGCTAATGAAAAACTGTTTTTT
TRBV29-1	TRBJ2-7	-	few	CSVQVQGVSYEQYF	TGCAGCGTTCAGGTACAGGGAGTATCCTACGAGCAGTACTTC
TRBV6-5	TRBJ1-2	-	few	CASSQLGEVDYGYTF	TGTGCCAGCAGCCAACTGGGGGAGGTTGATTATGGCTACACCTTC
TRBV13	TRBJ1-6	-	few	CASSFRRATYNSPLHF	TGTGCCAGCAGCTTTCGCAGGGCCACCTATAATTCACCCCTCCACTTT
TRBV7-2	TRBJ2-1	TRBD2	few	CASSSPSGLGYEQFF	TGTGCCAGCAGCTCCCCTAGCGGGTTAGGGTATGAGCAGTTCTTC
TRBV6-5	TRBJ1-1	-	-	CASYTGRDREAFF	TGTGCCAGTTATACAGGGAGAGATCGAGAAGCTTTCTTT
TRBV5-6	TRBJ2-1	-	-	CASSAHLSSYNEQFF	TGTGCCAGCAGCGCCCACTTAAGCTCCTACAATGAGCAGTTCTTC
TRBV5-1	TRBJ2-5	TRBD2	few	CASSLDGLAPETQYF	TGCGCCAGCAGCTTGGATGGACTAGCGCCAGAGACCCAGTACTTC
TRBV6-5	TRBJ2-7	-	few	CASSPESLYEQYF	TGTGCCAGCAGTCCCGAATCGCTCTACGAGCAGTACTTC
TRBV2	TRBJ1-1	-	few	CASSGQQEEAFF	TGTGCCAGCAGCGGACAGCAGGAAGAAGCTTTCTTT
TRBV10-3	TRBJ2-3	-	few	CAIKGLAADTQYF	TGTGCCATCAAGGGACTGGCCGCAGATACGCAGTATTTT
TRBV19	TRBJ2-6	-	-	CASSTTGQTYSGANVLTF	TGTGCCAGTAGTACAACAGGACAGACTTACTCTGGGGCCAACGTCCTGACTTTC
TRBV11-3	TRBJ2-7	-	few	CASSPQGLPYEQYF	TGTGCCAGCAGCCCCCAAGGTCTCCCCTACGAGCAGTACTTC
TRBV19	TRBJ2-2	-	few	CASNPQRNTGELFF	TGTGCCAGTAACCCCCAGAGGAACACCGGGGAGCTGTTTTTT
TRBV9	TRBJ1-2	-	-	CASSVSGTMDGYTF	TGTGCCAGCAGCGTGTCAGGGACAATGGACGGCTACACCTTC
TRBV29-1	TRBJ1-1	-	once	CSAPDGSRNTEAFF	TGCAGCGCTCCAGACGGGTCTAGGAACACTGAAGCTTTCTTT
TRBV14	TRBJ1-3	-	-	CASSQGYGGGNTIYF	TGTGCCAGCAGCCAAGGCTACGGTGGAGGAAACACCATATATTTT
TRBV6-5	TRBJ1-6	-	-	CASSPRTAESPLHF	TGTGCCAGCAGCCCCCGGACGGCCGAATCACCCCTCCACTTT
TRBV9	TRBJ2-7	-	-	CASSVGPVTASYEQYF	TGTGCCAGCAGCGTAGGCCCCGTGACAGCATCCTACGAGCAGTACTTC
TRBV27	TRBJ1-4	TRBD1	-	CASSPLGQDEVEKLFF	TGTGCCAGCAGTCCCCTCGGACAGGATGAGGTTGAAAAACTGTTTTTT
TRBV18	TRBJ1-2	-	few	CASSPREWQTTNYGYTF	TGTGCCAGCTCACCTCGGGAGTGGCAAACTACTAACTATGGCTACACCTTC
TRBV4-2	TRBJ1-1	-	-	CASSQGRQENTEAFF	TGTGCCAGCAGCCAAGGGCGCCAGGAGAACACTGAAGCTTTCTTT
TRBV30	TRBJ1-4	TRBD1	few	CAWRYRGRDEKLFF	TGTGCCTGGAGATACAGGGGGAGGGATGAAAAACTGTTTTTT
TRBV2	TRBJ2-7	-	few	CASVPSISKGEQYF	TGTGCCAGTGTACCCTCGATATCAAAAGGCGAGCAGTACTTC
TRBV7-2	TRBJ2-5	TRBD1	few	CASSASGGAGTQYF	TGTGCCAGCAGCGCCTCAGGGGGCGCCGGGACCCAGTACTTC
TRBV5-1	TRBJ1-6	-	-	CASSESGNDNSPLHF	TGCGCCAGCAGCGAGAGCGGGAACGATAATTCACCCCTCCACTTT
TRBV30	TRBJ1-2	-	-	CAWKVDTSNYGYTF	TGTGCCTGGAAAGTGGACACATCTAACTATGGCTACACCTTC
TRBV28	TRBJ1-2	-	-	CASSSARYGYTF	TGTGCCAGCAGTTCGGCAAGGTATGGCTACACCTTC